These 26 T cell receptor beta chains were sequenced from one sample in a study of blood T cell repertoires in COVID-19. The assay was immunoSEQ multiplex PCR, and TCRdb's table has in-frame clones only and misses some. Of around 190,000 clones listed, approximately 84% are singletons. Sequences were obtained from PBMCs or T cells enriched from blood (not recorded which). These receptors were taken from a woman in her twenties or thirties who had recovered from COVID-19.

The rearrangement links TRBV24-1 to TRBJ1-1; the D gene is possibly TRBD1 (6 bases). Trimming pared 3 bases from V and 3 bases from J, leaving 25 bases between. The CDR3 length is 19 residues. The germline CDR1 and CDR2 sequences are KGHDR and SFDVKD. CDR3 DNA: TGTGCCACCAGTGATGACGCCGGGACAAACAACCCGGGATACACTGAAGCTTTCTTT. Amino acids: CATSDDAGTNNPGYTEAFF.

The gene calls are TRBV5-1 and TRBJ2-7; maybe TRBD2 (6 bases). The germline V gene encodes CDR1 SGHRS and CDR2 YFSETQ. The germline V and J ends were trimmed by 3 bases and 3 bases, with 16 bases remaining between them. CDR3 length equals 15 residues. The CDR3 region has the DNA TGCGCCAGCAGCTGGCGGGGAGCCTTGGGCTACGAGCAGTACTTC. This encodes CASSWRGALGYEQYF.

The CDR3 DNA reads as TGTGCCAGCTCACCCACTAGGACAGGGGCAAGAAATGAGCAGTTCTTC. This encodes CASSPTRTGARNEQFF. This chain connects TRBV18 to TRBJ2-1; the match to TRBD1 covers 9 bases. The CDR3 contains 16 residues. Germline CDR1 KGHSH, CDR2 LQKENI. The J segment lost 7 bases and the V segment lost 3 bases, leaving 10 bases of the junction unmatched.

The chain recombines TRBV9 with TRBJ2-3; 8 nucleotides agree with TRBD2. CDR3 length equals 14 residues. V lost 4 bases and J lost 3; bases outside the gene matches: 4. The V gene's germline CDR1 is SGDLS and CDR2 YYNGEE. CDR3 region: CASSSGTRTDTQYF. The CDR3 DNA reads TGTGCCAGCAGCTCCGGGACTAGGACAGATACGCAGTATTTT.

The chain recombines TRBV5-1 with TRBJ1-1; 9 bases line up with TRBD1. This CDR3 has 17 amino acids. With V trimmed by 6 bases and J by 3 bases, 15 bases remained unmatched. Germline V lookup: CDR1 SGHRS, CDR2 YFSETQ. The CDR3 is CASTLRGQGHPHTEAFF. Here the CDR3 DNA reads TGCGCCAGCACCCTAAGGGGACAGGGACACCCACACACTGAAGCTTTCTTT. Using reference TRBV5-1 and TRBJ1-1 for the parts outside the CDR3, the full variable domain is KAGVTQTPRYLIKTRGQQVTLSCSPISGHRSVSWYQQTPGQGLQFLFEYFSETQRNKGNFPGRFSGRQFSNSRSEMNVSTLELGDSALYLCASTLRGQGHPHTEAFFGQGTRLTVV.

V gene TRBV27 combines with J gene TRBJ1-6; possibly TRBD1 for D (5 bases). V was pared by 3 bases and J by 4 bases, with 10 bases between. The germline CDR1 and CDR2 sequences are MNHEY and SMNVEV (reference sequence). CDR3 length equals 15 residues. The CDR3 region is CASSFGQGYNSPLHF. The CDR3 nucleotides are TGTGCCAGCAGTTTTGGGCAGGGTTATAATTCACCCCTCCACTTT.

This chain uses TRBV5-1 with TRBJ1-2; D is unresolved. This CDR3 is 14 amino acids long. CDR1 is SGHRS, CDR2 YFSETQ, per germline. V lost 5 bases and J 0 bases, leaving 11 bases between the germline ends. The CDR3 region is CASRSASANYGYTF. The CDR3 DNA follows: TGCGCCAGCAGATCAGCGTCTGCTAACTATGGCTACACCTTC.

This chain joins TRBV7-3 and TRBJ2-7, with 9 bases fitting TRBD2. This CDR3 spans 17 amino acids. Germline V lookup: CDR1 SGHTA, CDR2 FQGTGA. Trimming at V came to 1 base and at J to 0 bases, leaving 7 bases not matched to a gene. The CDR3 DNA is TGTGCCAGCAGCTTAATTCTGCGGGAGGGAAGCTCCTACGAGCAGTACTTC. Protein sequence: CASSLILREGSSYEQYF.

The chain employs TRBV4-2 and TRBJ2-1; 11 positions match TRBD1. J was trimmed by 9 bases and V by 1 base; bases with no gene match: 11. This CDR3 contains 17 residues. Germline CDR1 LGHNA, CDR2 YNFKEQ. CDR3 sequence (DNA): TGTGCCAGCAGCCAAGGCTTCGGGACAGGGGGTTTAGGTGAGCAGTTCTTC. Protein product: CASSQGFGTGGLGEQFF.

The chain recombines TRBV5-6 with TRBJ1-2; 8 bases map to TRBD1. Germline V gives CDR1 SGHDT, CDR2 YYEEEE. The CDR3 is made up of 15 amino acids. Trimming took 4 bases from V and 4 from J; bases not matched to a gene: 9. The CDR3 bases are TGTGCCAGCAGCAGAACAGACAGGGGTGGCTATGGCTACACCTTC. Its translation: CASSRTDRGGYGYTF.

V usage is TRBV7-2 and J usage is TRBJ2-3, with 8 bases aligning to TRBD2. The CDR3 length is 15 residues. Germline CDR1 SGHTA, CDR2 FQGNSA. The trim removed 3 bases at V and 1 base at J, leaving 3 bases unmatched. The CDR3 coding sequence is TGTGCCAGCAGCTTTCAAGCGGGAGGCACAGATACGCAGTATTTT. It yields the protein CASSFQAGGTDTQYF.

This clone was picked up a small number of times. DNA of the CDR3: TGTGCCAGCAGCTCGGGGGGGAAGACTGGTGGCTACACCTTC. Translated, it gives CASSSGGKTGGYTF. The chain recombines TRBV7-6 with TRBJ1-2; D might be TRBD1 (5 bases). The CDR3 is made up of 14 amino acids. Germline V gives CDR1 SGHVS, CDR2 FNYEAQ. The V end lost 4 bases, the J end lost 7 bases, and 16 bases lay between the germline ends. Variable domain in full (rest from reference TRBV7-6 and TRBJ1-2): GAGVSQSPRYKVTKRGQDVALRCDPISGHVSLYWYRQALGQGPEFLTYFNYEAQQDKSGLPNDRFSAERPEGSISTLTIQRTEQRDSAMYRCASSSGGKTGGYTFGSGTRLTVV.

The V and J genes are TRBV18 and TRBJ1-2; the D gene is possibly TRBD1 (6 bases). The V end lost 3 bases, the J end lost 0 bases, and 11 bases lay between the germline ends. The CDR3 spans 15 residues. Germline CDR1 is KGHSH and CDR2 is LQKENI. The CDR3 nucleotides read TGTGCCAGCTCACCCCCGGACAGTCCTAACTATGGCTACACCTTC. It yields the protein CASSPPDSPNYGYTF. Combining the CDR3 with reference TRBV18 and TRBJ1-2 gives the whole variable domain NAGVMQNPRHLVRRRGQEARLRCSPMKGHSHVYWYRQLPEEGLKFMVYLQKENIIDESGMPKERFSAEFPKEGPSILRIQQVVRGDSAAYFCASSPPDSPNYGYTFGSGTRLTVV.

V usage is TRBV7-8 and J usage is TRBJ1-1; possibly TRBD1 for D (6 bases). With 2 bases removed from V and 1 base from J, the gap between germline ends came to 11 bases. The CDR3 spans 15 residues. CDR1 is SGHVS, CDR2 FQNEAQ, per germline. DNA for the CDR3: TGTGCCAGCAGCTTACTCTCACAGGGGAACACTGAAGCTTTCTTT. Amino acid sequence: CASSLLSQGNTEAFF.

V is TRBV13 and J is TRBJ1-1, with a tentative D call TRBD1 (5 bases). The CDR3 runs to 14 residues. CDR1 is PRHDT, CDR2 FYEKMQ, per germline (reference sequence). The ends were cut back, 5 bases at V and 10 bases at J, with 20 bases in the middle. DNA of the CDR3: TGTGCCAGCAGCCACCTCCTAGGGGAGGGTGTAGCTTTCTTT. Translation: CASSHLLGEGVAFF.

The chain employs TRBV10-1 and TRBJ2-5; TRBD2 agrees at 11 bases. The CDR3 is 16 amino acids. In germline, CDR1 is WNHNN, CDR2 SYGVQD (reference sequence). Unmatched junction bases numbered 7, after V lost 5 bases and J lost 2 bases. CDR3 region: CASSSGTSGLQETQYF. CDR3 coding DNA: TGCGCCAGCAGTTCCGGGACTAGCGGCCTACAAGAGACCCAGTACTTC.

The chain recombines TRBV29-1 with TRBJ2-1, with a possible D match to TRBD2 (6 bases). The V end lost 1 base, the J end lost 5 bases, and 18 bases lay between the germline ends. Germline CDR1 SQVTM, CDR2 ANQGSEA. The CDR3 has 16 amino acids. The CDR3 spells CSVEVGGLARNNEQFF. DNA for the CDR3: TGCAGCGTTGAAGTGGGTGGCCTAGCGAGGAACAATGAGCAGTTCTTC.

The V gene is TRBV3-1 (or the pseudogene TRBV3-2), the J gene TRBJ1-2; D unresolved. V was trimmed by 0 bases and J by 5 bases, leaving 7 bases between them. The CDR3 totals 13 residues. Germline lookup yields CDR1 LGHDT and CDR2 YNNKEL (reference sequence). In nucleotides, the CDR3 is TGTGCCAGCAGCCAAGAGCCGGTATATGGCTACACCTTC. It specifies CASSQEPVYGYTF.

The rearrangement links TRBV24-1 to TRBJ2-7; the match to TRBD2 covers 11 bases. Per germline, CDR1 KGHDR and CDR2 SFDVKD. The CDR3 is 15 residues long. Trimming took 4 bases from V and 2 from J; bases not matched to a gene: 3. The CDR3 region is CATSDPTSGTYEQYF. In nucleotides, the CDR3 is TGTGCCACCAGTGACCCGACTAGCGGGACCTACGAGCAGTACTTC.

This chain links TRBV5-1 with TRBJ2-1; 11 bases agree with TRBD1. CDR1 and CDR2 (germline): SGHRS, YFSETQ. The CDR3 covers 14 residues. Unmatched junction bases numbered 6, after V lost 6 bases and J lost 7 bases. The DNA of the CDR3 is TGCGCCAGCACAGCCGGGACAGGGGGAAATGAGCAGTTCTTC. Amino acids: CASTAGTGGNEQFF.

This chain uses TRBV5-5 with TRBJ2-1; D remains unclear. The V end lost 4 bases, the J end lost 4 bases, and 18 bases lay between the germline ends. The CDR3 spans 16 residues. Germline CDR1 reads SGHKS; CDR2 reads YYEKEE (reference sequence). The CDR3 spells CASSPLVASRYNEQFF. CDR3 nucleotides: TGTGCCAGCAGCCCCCTAGTGGCAAGCCGGTACAATGAGCAGTTCTTC.

The chain links TRBV10-3 to TRBJ2-1; 12 positions match TRBD2. This CDR3 is built from 17 residues. J gave up 4 bases and V 7 bases, and 11 bases lay outside the gene matches. Germline values: CDR1 ENHRY, CDR2 SYGVKD. The CDR3, as DNA: TGTGCCATCACCCCGACTAGCGGGGGAGGAAATTACAATGAGCAGTTCTTC. Encoded protein: CAITPTSGGGNYNEQFF.

This chain links TRBV6-5 with TRBJ2-5; the match to TRBD2 covers 7 bases. Losses at the gene ends were 6 bases for V and 1 base for J; bases not matched to a gene: 5. From germline, CDR1 is MNHEY and CDR2 SVGAGI. The CDR3 loop spans 14 amino acids. Here the CDR3 DNA reads TGTGCCAGCAGGCAGCGGGACCCCCAAGAGACCCAGTACTTC. It encodes CASRQRDPQETQYF.

This chain connects TRBV4-1 to TRBJ2-3; TRBD2 matches 7 bases. Trimming cost V 4 bases and J 0 bases; bases outside gene matches: 4. The CDR3 spans 15 residues. Germline V gives CDR1 MGHRA, CDR2 YSYEKL. The CDR3 DNA follows: TGCGCCAGCAGCCCCTTTAGCGGGAGCACAGATACGCAGTATTTT. This codes for CASSPFSGSTDTQYF.

V usage is TRBV7-6 and J usage is TRBJ2-5; 10 bases fit TRBD1. V dropped 1 base and J dropped 2; count of bases not matched to a gene: 10. Looked up from germline, CDR1 is SGHVS and CDR2 is FNYEAQ. The CDR3 has 18 amino acids. The CDR3 sequence is CASSLDSLDRGPQETQYF. The DNA of the CDR3 is TGTGCCAGCAGCTTAGATTCCCTTGACAGGGGGCCTCAAGAGACCCAGTACTTC. The full variable domain, in which reference TRBV7-6 and TRBJ2-5 provide the parts outside the CDR3, is GAGVSQSPRYKVTKRGQDVALRCDPISGHVSLYWYRQALGQGPEFLTYFNYEAQQDKSGLPNDRFSAERPEGSISTLTIQRTEQRDSAMYRCASSLDSLDRGPQETQYFGPGTRLLVL.

The chain recombines TRBV18 with TRBJ1-6; TRBD1 agrees at 9 bases. V lost 4 bases to trimming and J lost 10 bases; unmatched junction nucleotides: 14. The CDR3 is 17 amino acids. Germline V gives CDR1 KGHSH, CDR2 LQKENI. The CDR3 spells CASSLIRQGERQSPLHF. DNA of the CDR3: TGTGCCAGCTCACTGATAAGACAGGGGGAAAGACAATCACCCCTCCACTTT.